These 13 T cell receptor beta chains were all obtained from the same sample, sequenced in a study of identical twins. TCRdb used MiXCR to reprocess the 5' RACE reads, holding one entry per CDR3 protein. This sample has fewer than 250,000 distinct CDR3 sequences, with approximately 8% found just once. These data are also associated with another study on yellow fever vaccine responses in identical twins.

Input material: CD8+ T cells sorted from blood. The receptors were gathered from a woman between 18 and 30 years old in good health.

This clonotype has just a few counts. The chain is built from TRBV27 and TRBJ2-2; D is ambiguous. The CDR3 consists of 13 residues. From germline, CDR1 is MNHEY and CDR2 SMNVEV (reference sequence). V was trimmed by 3 bases and J by 8 bases, leaving 10 bases between them. CDR3 bases: TGTGCCAGCAGTTTTCCCTCCCAGGGGGAGCTGTTTTTT. Translating it yields CASSFPSQGELFF.

This clonotype has only a few counts. J is TRBJ2-5 and V is TRBV5-1; 9 bases are shared with TRBD2. With 2 bases clipped from V and 1 base from J, the junction kept 9 bases outside the gene matches. The CDR3 runs to 17 residues. Germline CDR1 SGHRS, CDR2 YFSETQ. The CDR3 spells CASSFGLAGHVQETQYF. CDR3 DNA sequence: TGCGCCAGCAGCTTCGGGCTAGCGGGGCACGTCCAAGAGACCCAGTACTTC.

The sample holds a few counts of this clonotype. The genes are TRBV6-1 and TRBJ2-5, with 7 bases fitting TRBD2. This CDR3 region has 16 residues. CDR1 and CDR2 (germline): MNHNS, SASEGT. The J segment lost 0 bases and the V segment lost 2 bases, leaving 6 bases of the junction unmatched. The CDR3 sequence: CASSEWGGTDQETQYF. The CDR3 region has the DNA TGTGCCAGCAGTGAATGGGGGGGAACAGACCAAGAGACCCAGTACTTC.

This clonotype occurred a few times. The rearrangement joins TRBV11-2 to TRBJ2-3; D remains ambiguous. V dropped 5 bases and J dropped 2 bases, with 8 bases sitting between them. The V gene's germline CDR1 is SGHAT and CDR2 FQNNGV. The CDR3 spans 13 residues. CDR3 coding DNA: TGTGCCAGCAGCGATTATAACACAGATACGCAGTATTTT. Its protein is CASSDYNTDTQYF.

In this sample, this clonotype turned up many times. The rearrangement joins TRBV29-1 to TRBJ2-4, with D possibly matching TRBD1 (5 bases). This CDR3 has 16 amino acids. Germline V gives CDR1 SQVTM, CDR2 ANQGSEA. V was shortened by 0 bases and J by 0 bases, with 12 bases between the two germline ends. The CDR3: CSVEDLQDSAKNIQYF. CDR3 DNA sequence: TGCAGCGTTGAAGACCTACAGGATTCAGCCAAAAACATTCAGTACTTC.

The gene calls are TRBV6-2 or TRBV6-3 and TRBJ1-1; D uncertain. The V gene's germline CDR1 is MNHEY and CDR2 SVGEGT. Trimming took 0 bases from V and 8 from J, leaving 13 bases between them. This CDR3 comprises 14 residues. The CDR3 spells CASSYSGEQNEAFF. DNA for the CDR3: TGTGCCAGCAGTTACTCAGGAGAACAAAACGAAGCTTTCTTT.

The chain uses TRBV5-1 and TRBJ2-1; TRBD1 aligns across 9 bases. V lost 2 bases to trimming and J lost 7 bases; unmatched junction nucleotides: 16. The CDR3 consists of 18 residues. Germline V lookup: CDR1 SGHRS, CDR2 YFSETQ. CDR3 loop: CASSLQGARSPLSNEQFF. CDR3 bases: TGCGCCAGCAGCTTACAGGGGGCGCGTTCTCCCTTGTCTAATGAGCAGTTCTTC.

The genes are TRBV12-3 or TRBV12-4 and TRBJ2-5, with D possibly being TRBD1 (6 bases). The CDR3 is 15 amino acids. The germline V and J ends were trimmed by 5 bases and 0 bases, with 13 bases remaining between them. Here the CDR3 reads CASSTIWDNQETQYF. The DNA for the CDR3 is TGTGCCAGCAGTACCATTTGGGACAACCAAGAGACCCAGTACTTC.

The rearrangement joins TRBV7-9 to TRBJ2-3, with 13 bases that match TRBD2. The germline gives CDR1 SEHNR, CDR2 FQNEAQ (reference sequence). V shed 5 bases and J 3 bases; nucleotides not matched to a gene: 5. This CDR3 has 16 amino acids. The CDR3 loop reads CASSETSGGKTDTQYF. The CDR3 DNA is TGTGCCAGCAGCGAGACTAGCGGGGGGAAGACAGATACGCAGTATTTT.

This clonotype was picked up a small number of times. The chain has TRBV7-9 and TRBJ2-3, with TRBD2 matching 8 bases. CDR1 and CDR2 from the germline V gene are SEHNR and FQNEAQ (reference sequence). The CDR3 is made up of 15 amino acids. V lost 2 bases to trimming and J lost 5 bases; unmatched junction nucleotides: 6. The CDR3 protein is CASSLSGGLVDTQYF. The CDR3 DNA reads TGTGCCAGCAGCTTATCGGGAGGGCTCGTAGATACGCAGTATTTT.

In its sample, this clonotype was seen a few times. The chain uses TRBV13 and TRBJ2-1; D may be TRBD2 (5 bases). Trimming stripped 5 bases from V and 8 bases from J, with 25 bases between. Germline CDR1 and CDR2: PRHDT and FYEKMQ (reference sequence). This CDR3 region has 17 residues. The CDR3 loop reads CASSLAATGAAGDEQFF. The DNA of the CDR3 is TGTGCCAGCAGCCTCGCGGCTACGGGCGCCGCCGGGGATGAGCAGTTCTTC.

This chain uses TRBV7-2 with TRBJ2-6; tentatively, D is TRBD1 (6 bases). Germline CDR1 and CDR2: SGHTA and FQGNSA. V was trimmed by 0 bases and J by 1 base, leaving 16 bases between them. This CDR3 contains 19 residues. The CDR3 sequence is CASSLAGGSRGSGANVLTF. DNA for the CDR3: TGTGCCAGCAGCTTAGCTGGGGGCTCGCGCGGATCTGGGGCCAACGTCCTGACTTTC.

This clonotype was detected many times. In nucleotides, the CDR3 is TGTGCCAGCAAAGTCGGACTAGCGGCGTACAATGAGCAGTTCTTC. Amino acid sequence: CASKVGLAAYNEQFF. V and J are TRBV27 and TRBJ2-1; 10 nucleotides align to TRBD2. The CDR3 has 15 residues. Looked up from germline, CDR1 is MNHEY and CDR2 is SMNVEV (reference sequence). The V gene end was trimmed by 7 bases and the J gene end by 4 bases; junction bases not matched to a gene: 7.